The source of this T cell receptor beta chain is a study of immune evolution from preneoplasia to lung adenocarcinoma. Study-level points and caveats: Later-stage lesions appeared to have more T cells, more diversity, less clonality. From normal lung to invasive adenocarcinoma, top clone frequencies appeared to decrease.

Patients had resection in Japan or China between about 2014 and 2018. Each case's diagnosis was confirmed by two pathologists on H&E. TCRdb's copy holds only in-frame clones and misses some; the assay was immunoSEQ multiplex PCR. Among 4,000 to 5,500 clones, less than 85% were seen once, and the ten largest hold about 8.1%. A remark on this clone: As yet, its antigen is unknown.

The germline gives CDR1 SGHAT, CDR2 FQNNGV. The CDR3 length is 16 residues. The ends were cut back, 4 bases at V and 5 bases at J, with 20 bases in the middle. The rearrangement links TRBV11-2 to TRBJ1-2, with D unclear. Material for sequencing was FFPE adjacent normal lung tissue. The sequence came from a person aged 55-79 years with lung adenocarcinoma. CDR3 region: CASSSIDTTGYYGYTF. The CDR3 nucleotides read TGTGCCAGCAGCTCGATCGACACTACGGGCTATTATGGCTACACCTTC. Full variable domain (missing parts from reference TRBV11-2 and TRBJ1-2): EAGVAQSPRYKIIEKRQSVAFWCNPISGHATLYWYQQILGQGPKLLIQFQNNGVVDDSQLPKDRFSAERLKGVDSTLKIQPAKLEDSAVYLCASSSIDTTGYYGYTFGSGTRLTVV.